These 15 T cell receptor beta chains were all obtained from the same sample, sequenced in a study of blood T cell repertoires in COVID-19. The data were produced by immunoSEQ multiplex PCR, yet TCRdb's version contains in-frame clones alone and is incomplete. This sample has 180,000 or so clones; approximately 85% occur once, and the top ten carry 7% to 10%. Sequencing used PBMCs or T cells enriched from blood (not recorded which). Receptors originate from a woman younger than 45 who had recovered from COVID-19.

The count of this clone is one. The V and J genes are TRBV16 and TRBJ1-1, with TRBD1 identical over 9 bases. The CDR3 has 16 residues. Germline CDR1 and CDR2: KGHSY and FQNENV. The junction had 7 bases not matched to a gene; V was cut back by 1 base and J by 4 bases. CDR3 sequence reads: CASSQYDRGEATEAFF. The CDR3 coding sequence is TGTGCCAGCAGCCAATACGACAGGGGGGAGGCCACTGAAGCTTTCTTT.

V and J are TRBV27 and TRBJ2-1; possibly TRBD2 for D (6 bases). The CDR3 covers 15 residues. V lost 6 bases, J lost 8 bases, and 20 bases lay in between. The V gene's germline CDR1 is MNHEY and CDR2 SMNVEV (reference sequence). Written as DNA, the CDR3 is TGTGCCAGCAGCCCACTAGCTAGTGTCGGCGATGAGCAGTTCTTC. Translated: CASSPLASVGDEQFF.

This chain joins TRBV5-1 and TRBJ2-7; D might be TRBD2 (5 bases). This CDR3 region has 14 residues. Germline V lookup: CDR1 SGHRS, CDR2 YFSETQ. Between the trimmed V and J ends, which lost 2 bases and 6 bases, there was a span of 15 bases. CDR3: CASSLADVESEQYF. CDR3 DNA: TGCGCCAGCAGCTTAGCGGATGTTGAGTCCGAGCAGTACTTC.

V usage is TRBV6-5 and J usage is TRBJ1-3; D remains unclear. Germline V gene lookup returns CDR1 MNHEY and CDR2 SVGAGI. V was pared by 2 bases and J by 0 bases, with 8 bases between. The CDR3 spans 15 residues. The CDR3, as DNA: TGTGCCAGCAGTTACAGTTCAGACTCTGGAAACACCATATATTTT. Translating gives CASSYSSDSGNTIYF.

V gene TRBV28 combines with J gene TRBJ2-2; a possible D gene is TRBD1 (6 bases). The V end was cut by 6 bases, the J end by 0 bases, with 17 bases between. Germline loops: CDR1 MDHEN, CDR2 SYDVKM. This CDR3 spans 17 amino acids. The DNA of the CDR3 is TGTGCCAGCAGGATATACCGGGGACAAGCGAACACCGGGGAGCTGTTTTTT. Residues: CASRIYRGQANTGELFF.

The gene calls are TRBV11-3 and TRBJ2-7, with 7 positions matching TRBD2. CDR1 is SGHNT and CDR2 is YENEEA in the germline V gene. The CDR3 consists of 15 residues. V trimming: 2 bases; J trimming: 1 base; junction bases outside the gene matches: 5. CDR3 nucleotide sequence: TGTGCCAGCAGCTTACACGAGGGAGGGTCCTACGAGCAGTACTTC. Protein product: CASSLHEGGSYEQYF.

The chain combines TRBV30 with TRBJ2-7, with 15 bases that match TRBD2. The germline V gene encodes CDR1 GTSNPN and CDR2 SVGIG (reference sequence). Trimming at V came to 1 base and at J to 9 bases, leaving 7 bases not matched to a gene. This CDR3 contains 15 residues. In nucleotides, the CDR3 is TGTGCCTGGAGTGCGAAGGGACTAGCGGGAGGTCGGCAGTACTTC. Translation: CAWSAKGLAGGRQYF.

This rearrangement joins TRBV10-3 to TRBJ2-5; 11 nucleotides agree with TRBD2. V lost 7 bases, J lost 4 bases, and 5 bases stayed unmatched. The CDR3 loop spans 14 amino acids. Germline CDR1 reads ENHRY; CDR2 reads SYGVKD. DNA of the CDR3: TGTGCCATCACTTTAGCGGGAGGGGCAGAGACCCAGTACTTC. It codes for CAITLAGGAETQYF.

The chain employs TRBV27 and TRBJ1-2, with D tentatively TRBD1 (5 bases). Looked up from germline, CDR1 is MNHEY and CDR2 is SMNVEV (reference sequence). The V end lost 2 bases, the J end lost 5 bases, and 12 bases lay between the germline ends. There are 14 residues in the CDR3. The CDR3 loop is CASSLGGAGYGYTF. The CDR3 DNA reads TGTGCCAGCAGTTTAGGAGGGGCGGGATATGGCTACACCTTC.

V gene TRBV6-1 combines with J gene TRBJ2-5, with 8 bases that match TRBD1. The CDR3 has 16 amino acids. The germline gives CDR1 MNHNS, CDR2 SASEGT. Trimming removed 0 bases from V and 2 bases from J; junction bases left unmatched: 5. This CDR3 reads CASSEASTGAQETQYF. The CDR3, as DNA: TGTGCCAGCAGTGAAGCCTCGACAGGGGCTCAAGAGACCCAGTACTTC.

In its sample, this clone was seen a few times. This sequence joins TRBV28 and TRBJ1-2, with 8 bases lining up with TRBD1. After removal of 2 bases from V and 5 bases from J, the junction contained 4 bases not matched to a gene. CDR1 is MDHEN, CDR2 SYDVKM, per germline. CDR3 length: 14 amino acids. The CDR3 nucleotides are TGTGCCAGCAGTTTAGACCAGGGGGCGTATGGCTACACCTTC. Protein product: CASSLDQGAYGYTF.

This clone was counted a few times. The chain combines TRBV30 with TRBJ1-2; D is unclear. The CDR3 length is 12 residues. Germline values: CDR1 GTSNPN, CDR2 SVGIG (reference sequence). Trimming cost V 5 bases and J 4 bases, with 11 bases left between them. For the CDR3, the DNA is TGTGCCTGGGGGAAAGCTTCCTATGGCTACACCTTC. This gives the protein CAWGKASYGYTF.

The chain employs TRBV6-5 and TRBJ2-1; D may be TRBD2 (6 bases). The CDR3 has 14 amino acids. The V gene lost 6 bases and the J gene lost 6 bases, with 15 bases spanning the gap. Germline V gives CDR1 MNHEY, CDR2 SVGAGI. The CDR3: CASSRRDFANEQFF. For the CDR3, the DNA is TGTGCCAGCAGCCGACGGGACTTTGCCAATGAGCAGTTCTTC.

This clone came up once. Written as DNA, the CDR3 is TGTGCCAGCAGCTTATTAGGGGGGGATAGCACAGATACGCAGTATTTT. Translation: CASSLLGGDSTDTQYF. The chain uses TRBV13 and TRBJ2-3; possible D gene TRBD2, 7 bases. V shed 2 bases and J shed 0 bases, with 12 bases lying between them. Germline CDR1 reads PRHDT; CDR2 reads FYEKMQ (reference sequence). This CDR3 is 16 amino acids long.

This clone came up a few times. This chain's CDR3 is CASSKQGGDGYTF. The CDR3 DNA follows: TGTGCCAGCTCAAAACAGGGTGGAGATGGCTACACCTTC. The rearrangement links TRBV18 to TRBJ1-2, with a weak D call TRBD1 (6 bases). This CDR3 is built from 13 residues. Trimming pared 5 bases from V and 6 bases from J, leaving 13 bases between. Germline lookup yields CDR1 KGHSH and CDR2 LQKENI.